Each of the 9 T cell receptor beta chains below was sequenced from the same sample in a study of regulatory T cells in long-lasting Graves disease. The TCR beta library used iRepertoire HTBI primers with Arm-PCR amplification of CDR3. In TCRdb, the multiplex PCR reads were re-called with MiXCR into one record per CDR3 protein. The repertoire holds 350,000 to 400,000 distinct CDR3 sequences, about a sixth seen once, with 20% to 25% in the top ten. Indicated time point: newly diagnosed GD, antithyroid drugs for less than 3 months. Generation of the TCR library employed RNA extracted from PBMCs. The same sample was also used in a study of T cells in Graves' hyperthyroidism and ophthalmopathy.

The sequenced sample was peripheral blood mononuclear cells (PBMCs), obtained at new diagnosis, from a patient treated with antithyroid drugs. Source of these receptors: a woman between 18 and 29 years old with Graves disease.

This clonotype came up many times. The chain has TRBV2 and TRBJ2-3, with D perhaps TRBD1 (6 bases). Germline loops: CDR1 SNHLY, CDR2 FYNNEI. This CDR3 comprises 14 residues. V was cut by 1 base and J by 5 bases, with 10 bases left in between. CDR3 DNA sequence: TGTGCCAGCAGTGAAGTGGGGGCTGGAGATACGCAGTATTTT. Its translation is CASSEVGAGDTQYF.

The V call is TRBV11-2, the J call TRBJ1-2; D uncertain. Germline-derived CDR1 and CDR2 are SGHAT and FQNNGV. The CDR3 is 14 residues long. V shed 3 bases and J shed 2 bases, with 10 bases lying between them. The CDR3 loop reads CASSFRTENYGYTF. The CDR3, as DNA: TGTGCCAGCAGCTTCCGAACAGAGAACTATGGCTACACCTTC.

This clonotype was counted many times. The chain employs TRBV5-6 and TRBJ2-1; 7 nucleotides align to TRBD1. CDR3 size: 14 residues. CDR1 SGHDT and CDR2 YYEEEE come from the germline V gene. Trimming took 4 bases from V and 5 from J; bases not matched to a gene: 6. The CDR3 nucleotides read TGTGCCAGCAGCACCCTTGACAGGGACAATGAGCAGTTCTTC. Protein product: CASSTLDRDNEQFF. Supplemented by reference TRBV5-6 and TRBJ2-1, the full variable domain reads DAGVTQSPTHLIKTRGQQVTLRCSPKSGHDTVSWYQQALGQGPQFIFQYYEEEERQRGNFPDRFSGHQFPNYSSELNVNALLLGDSALYLCASSTLDRDNEQFFGPGTRLTVL.

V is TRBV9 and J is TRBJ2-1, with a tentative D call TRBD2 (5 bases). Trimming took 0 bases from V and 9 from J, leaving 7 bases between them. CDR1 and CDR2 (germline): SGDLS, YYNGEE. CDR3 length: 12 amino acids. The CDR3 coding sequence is TGTGCCAGCAGCGTAGTTCGGGGTGAGCAGTTCTTC. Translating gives CASSVVRGEQFF.

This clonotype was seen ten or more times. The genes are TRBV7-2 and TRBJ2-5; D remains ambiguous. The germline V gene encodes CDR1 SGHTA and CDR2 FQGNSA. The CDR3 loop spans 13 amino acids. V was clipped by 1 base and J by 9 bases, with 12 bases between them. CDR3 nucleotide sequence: TGTGCCAGCAGCTTAGGATTTTTTGAGGCCCAGTACTTC. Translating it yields CASSLGFFEAQYF.

CDR3 bases: TGTGCCAGCAGTTTGTCCGGGACAGGGGGCTTCAACGAGCAGTACTTC. Residues: CASSLSGTGGFNEQYF. The chain has TRBV2 and TRBJ2-7, with 12 nucleotides matching TRBD1. CDR3 length: 16 amino acids. The ends lost 5 bases at V and 5 bases at J; junction bases unmatched: 10. The germline V gene encodes CDR1 SNHLY and CDR2 FYNNEI.

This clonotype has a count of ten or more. The CDR3 DNA sequence: TGCAGTGCTAGCGGGGGGGTAATCTACGAGCAGTACTTC. Amino acids: CSASGGVIYEQYF. V gene TRBV20-1 combines with J gene TRBJ2-7; TRBD2 matches at 8 bases. After removal of 3 bases from V and 3 bases from J, the junction contained 4 bases not matched to a gene. This CDR3 comprises 13 residues. Germline assignment: CDR1 DFQATT and CDR2 SNEGSKA (reference sequence).

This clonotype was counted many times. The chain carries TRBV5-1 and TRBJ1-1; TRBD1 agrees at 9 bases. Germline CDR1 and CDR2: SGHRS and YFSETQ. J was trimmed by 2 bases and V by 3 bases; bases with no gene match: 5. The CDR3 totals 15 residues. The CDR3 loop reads CASSWGQGFNTEAFF. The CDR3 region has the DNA TGCGCCAGCAGCTGGGGACAGGGTTTCAACACTGAAGCTTTCTTT.

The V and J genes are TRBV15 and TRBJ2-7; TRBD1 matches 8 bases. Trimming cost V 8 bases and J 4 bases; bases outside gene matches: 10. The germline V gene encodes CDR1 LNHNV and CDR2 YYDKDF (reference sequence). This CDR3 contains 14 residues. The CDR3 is CATSDRETYYEQYF. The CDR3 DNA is TGTGCCACCTCGGACAGGGAAACTTATTACGAGCAGTACTTC.